Each of the 15 T cell receptor beta chains below was sequenced from the same sample in a study of blood T cell repertoires in COVID-19. The table came from immunoSEQ multiplex PCR; TCRdb's copy has only in-frame clones and leaves some out. The sample includes 35,000 to 50,000 clones, around four fifths seen only once; the top ten take roughly 15%. The sequenced sample consisted of peripheral blood. The receptors originated from a middle-aged man with active or convalescent COVID-19.

In the case of this clone: Other DNA sequences in this sample translate to the same CDR3. The chain recombines TRBV24-1 with TRBJ1-2; 9 bases match TRBD1. Looked up from germline, CDR1 is KGHDR and CDR2 is SFDVKD. The CDR3 extends over 14 amino acids. With V trimmed by 4 bases and J by 4 bases, 3 bases remained unmatched. CDR3 sequence: CATSDADRGYGYTF. CDR3 DNA sequence: TGTGCCACCAGTGACGCGGACAGGGGCTATGGCTACACCTTC.

The CDR3 loop is CASSQGVWGDYGYTF. In DNA form, the CDR3 reads TGTGCCAGCAGCCAAGGAGTTTGGGGGGACTATGGCTACACCTTC. The V gene is TRBV3-1 (or the pseudogene TRBV3-2), the J gene TRBJ1-2; TRBD1 is a possible D gene (5 bases). The CDR3 covers 15 residues. Germline CDR1 is LGHDT and CDR2 is YNNKEL (reference sequence). Trimming stripped 1 base from V and 3 bases from J, with 12 bases between.

This clone was counted between two and nine times. This chain joins TRBV29-1 and TRBJ1-2, with TRBD1 identical over 11 bases. CDR3 length: 15 residues. CDR1 SQVTM and CDR2 ANQGSEA come from the germline V gene. V lost 5 bases to trimming and J lost 3 bases; unmatched junction nucleotides: 8. The CDR3 sequence is CSVSSGTGGYYGYTF. DNA for the CDR3: TGCAGCGTTTCATCCGGGACAGGGGGTTACTATGGCTACACCTTC.

This chain connects TRBV3-1 (or the pseudogene TRBV3-2) to TRBJ2-3, with TRBD2 identical over 11 bases. The V gene end was trimmed by 4 bases and the J gene end by 1 base; junction bases not matched to a gene: 10. The CDR3 sequence is 18 residues long. The germline CDR1 and CDR2 sequences are LGHDT and YNNKEL (reference sequence). Here the CDR3 reads CASSLRKLGLAGTDTQYF. CDR3 in DNA: TGTGCCAGCAGCCTCCGGAAGTTGGGACTAGCGGGCACAGATACGCAGTATTTT.

This chain uses TRBV7-6 with TRBJ2-1; 10 bases map to TRBD2. Germline assignment: CDR1 SGHVS and CDR2 FNYEAQ. This CDR3 is built from 16 residues. V gave up 2 bases and J gave up 7 bases; unmatched junction bases: 8. CDR3 residues: CASSLSGAGGWNEQFF. The CDR3 region has the DNA TGTGCCAGCAGCTTAAGCGGAGCGGGGGGGTGGAATGAGCAGTTCTTC.

The genes are TRBV20-1 and TRBJ1-2, with TRBD1 matching over 7 bases. V was pared by 3 bases and J by 5 bases, with 3 bases of the junction left unmatched. CDR3 size: 12 residues. From germline, CDR1 is DFQATT and CDR2 SNEGSKA (reference sequence). CDR3 nucleotides: TGCAGTGCTAGTGGACAGGATTATGGCTACACCTTC. Translation: CSASGQDYGYTF.

This clone showed up just a few times. The chain couples TRBV6-5 to TRBJ2-7; D is ambiguous. Germline CDR1 is MNHEY and CDR2 is SVGAGI. CDR3 length equals 13 residues. Between the trimmed V and J ends, which lost 5 bases and 2 bases, there was a span of 10 bases. In DNA, the CDR3 is TGTGCCAGCAGTCGCGACGGAGCCTACGAGCAGTACTTC. Translating it yields CASSRDGAYEQYF.

This chain uses TRBV27 with TRBJ2-2, with 12 positions matching TRBD2. Germline trimming cut 6 bases from V and 6 bases from J; bases unmatched to any gene: 8. Germline V lookup: CDR1 MNHEY, CDR2 SMNVEV (reference sequence). This CDR3 contains 16 residues. For the CDR3, the DNA is TGTGCCAGCAGAAACCCTAGCGGGGGGGCGCCCGGGGAGCTGTTTTTT. Encoded protein: CASRNPSGGAPGELFF.

CDR3 in amino acids: CASSQYRDSSGNTIYF. CDR3 nucleotides: TGCGCCAGCAGCCAGTACCGGGACAGCTCTGGAAACACCATATATTTT. The rearrangement links TRBV4-1 to TRBJ1-3, with 7 bases aligning to TRBD1. The CDR3 totals 16 residues. The V gene end was trimmed by 3 bases and the J gene end by 0 bases; junction bases not matched to a gene: 5. The germline V gene has CDR1 MGHRA and CDR2 YSYEKL.

The rearrangement links TRBV6-1 to TRBJ1-5, with 7 bases identical to TRBD1. Unmatched junction bases numbered 18, after V lost 4 bases and J lost 0 bases. Germline V gene sequence: CDR1 MNHNS, CDR2 SASEGT. The length of the CDR3 is 20 residues. Here the CDR3 reads CASSGDEIGGTDYSNQPQHF. In DNA form, the CDR3 reads TGTGCCAGCAGTGGCGATGAAATAGGTGGGACAGACTATAGCAATCAGCCCCAGCATTTT.

CDR3: CASSLGLTEAFF. The DNA of the CDR3 is TGTGCCAGCAGTTTGGGACTCACTGAAGCTTTCTTT. J is TRBJ1-1 and V is TRBV12-3 or TRBV12-4, with D tentatively TRBD1 (5 bases). The CDR3 has 12 amino acids. With 3 bases removed from V and 4 bases from J, the gap between germline ends came to 6 bases.

This chain connects TRBV10-2 to TRBJ2-5, with 8 bases identical to TRBD2. Germline CDR1 and CDR2: WSHSY and SAAADI. CDR3 length equals 15 residues. The V gene end was trimmed by 6 bases and the J gene end by 2 bases; junction bases not matched to a gene: 8. The CDR3 spells CASSSGTSVQETQYF. CDR3 nucleotides: TGCGCCAGCAGCTCCGGGACTAGTGTACAAGAGACCCAGTACTTC.

The chain employs TRBV5-6 and TRBJ1-1, with D hard to call. The CDR3 extends over 17 amino acids. V lost 1 base to trimming and J lost 3 bases, with 19 bases between them. The germline CDR1 and CDR2 sequences are SGHDT and YYEEEE. CDR3 in DNA: TGTGCCAGCAGCTTGAGACGACACGCCTGGGGAGACACTGAAGCTTTCTTT. As protein: CASSLRRHAWGDTEAFF.

This clone was counted a few times. V is TRBV7-2 and J is TRBJ1-5; 8 bases line up with TRBD1. CDR1 is SGHTA, CDR2 FQGNSA, per germline. There are 16 residues in the CDR3. V gave up 1 base and J gave up 2 bases; unmatched junction bases: 4. The CDR3 nucleotides read TGTGCCAGCAGCTTAGGGACAGGGATGCGCAATCAGCCCCAGCATTTT. This codes for CASSLGTGMRNQPQHF.

V usage is TRBV11-2 and J usage is TRBJ2-3, with 10 bases fitting TRBD2. Germline V gives CDR1 SGHAT, CDR2 FQNNGV. Germline trimming cut 1 base from V and 5 bases from J; bases unmatched to any gene: 3. The CDR3 extends over 15 amino acids. The DNA of the CDR3 is TGTGCCAGCAGCTTAGCTAGCGGGGGAGGAGATACGCAGTATTTT. Its translation is CASSLASGGGDTQYF.